This TCR beta chain was documented in a study of T cells after yellow fever vaccination. Turning to the study itself: SMART-Seq v4 Ultra Low Input prepared the low-cell-number fractions.

There are 14 residues in the CDR3. Germline V lookup: CDR1 SGHAT, CDR2 FQNNGV. In the case of this clonotype: Its antigen is unidentified. Relative to the germline gene, one junction end is altered; a read error may explain this.

Study results and limitations: Booster samples showed a return of most primary-vaccination clones (almost 97% CD4, 88% CD8).

They built TCR cDNA with 5'RACE template switching, a step that put in a universal primer site and UMIs. MiXCR, run by TCRdb on the 5' RACE reads, gives a single entry per CDR3 protein. Here the sample spans some 320,000 distinct CDR3 sequences, over 3.5% being singletons. This TCR was recovered from a man aged 18 to 30 who received the YFV17D yellow fever vaccine. The rearrangement uses TRBV11-2 and TRBJ2-7; 9 nucleotides match TRBD1. This specimen was PBMCs, taken 5 days after the yellow fever booster vaccination. CDR3 region: CASSYGTGSYEHYF. Written as DNA, the CDR3 is TGTGCCAGCAGCTACGGGACAGGGAGCTACGAGCATTACTTC.